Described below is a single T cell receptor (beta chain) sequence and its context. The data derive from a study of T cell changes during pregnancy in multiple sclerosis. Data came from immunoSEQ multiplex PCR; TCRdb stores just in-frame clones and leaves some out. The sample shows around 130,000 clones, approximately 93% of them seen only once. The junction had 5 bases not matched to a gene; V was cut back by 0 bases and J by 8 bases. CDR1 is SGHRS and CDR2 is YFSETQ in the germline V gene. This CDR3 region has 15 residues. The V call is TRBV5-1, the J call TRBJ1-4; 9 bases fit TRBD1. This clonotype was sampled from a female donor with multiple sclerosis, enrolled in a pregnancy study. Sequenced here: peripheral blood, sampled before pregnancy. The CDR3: CASSLGDRAGEKLFF. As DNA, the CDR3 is TGCGCCAGCAGCTTGGGGGACAGGGCTGGCGAAAAACTGTTTTTT.